Listed here is a single T cell receptor beta chain. The data were taken from a study of blood T cell repertoires in COVID-19. Germline lookup yields CDR1 SGHRS and CDR2 YFSETQ. The CDR3 is 15 amino acids. Trimming took 1 base from V and 7 from J; bases not matched to a gene: 8. Method: immunoSEQ multiplex PCR; TCRdb's copy keeps in-frame clones and lacks some. The data hold tens of thousands of clones, with approximately 86% observed a single time. Sample: peripheral blood. The chain couples TRBV5-1 to TRBJ1-5, with 7 bases lining up with TRBD1. The TCR sequence derives from a man aged 60 to 69 with acute or convalescent COVID-19. CDR3 DNA: TGCGCCAGCAGCTTGCGACAGGGACCAGGGCAGCCCCAGCATTTT. It specifies CASSLRQGPGQPQHF.